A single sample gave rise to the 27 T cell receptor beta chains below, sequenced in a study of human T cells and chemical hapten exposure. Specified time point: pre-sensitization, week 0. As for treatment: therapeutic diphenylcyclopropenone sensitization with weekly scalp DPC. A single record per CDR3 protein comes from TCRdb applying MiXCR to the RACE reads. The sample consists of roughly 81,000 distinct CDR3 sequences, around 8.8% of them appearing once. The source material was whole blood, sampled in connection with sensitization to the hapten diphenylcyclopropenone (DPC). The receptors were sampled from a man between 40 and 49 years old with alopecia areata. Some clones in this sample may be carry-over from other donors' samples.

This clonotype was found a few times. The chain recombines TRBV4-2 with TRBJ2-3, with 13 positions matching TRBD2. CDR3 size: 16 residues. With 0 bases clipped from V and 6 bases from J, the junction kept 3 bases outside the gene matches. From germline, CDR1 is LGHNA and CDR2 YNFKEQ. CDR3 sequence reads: CASSQELAGGYDTQYF. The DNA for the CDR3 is TGTGCCAGCAGCCAAGAACTAGCGGGAGGGTACGATACGCAGTATTTT.

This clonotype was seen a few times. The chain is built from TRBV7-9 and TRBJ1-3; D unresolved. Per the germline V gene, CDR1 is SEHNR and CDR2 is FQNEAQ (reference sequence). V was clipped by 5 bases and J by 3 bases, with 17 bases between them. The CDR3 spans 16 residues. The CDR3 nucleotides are TGTGCCAGCAGCCCCCCGGGGAGGCACGGTGGAAACACCATATATTTT. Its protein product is CASSPPGRHGGNTIYF.

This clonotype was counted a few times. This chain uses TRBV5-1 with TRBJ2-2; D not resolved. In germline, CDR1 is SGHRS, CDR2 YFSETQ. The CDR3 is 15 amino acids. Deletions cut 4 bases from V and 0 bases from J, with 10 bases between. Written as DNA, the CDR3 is TGCGCCAGCAGCGCGGACCGGGCGAACACCGGGGAGCTGTTTTTT. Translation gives CASSADRANTGELFF.

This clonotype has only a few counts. The CDR3 loop reads CASSLPGERVTYEQYF. CDR3 DNA: TGTGCCAGCAGTTTGCCCGGCGAGCGGGTGACCTACGAGCAGTACTTC. V is TRBV28 and J is TRBJ2-7; D is possibly TRBD2 (6 bases). The CDR3 is 16 residues long. Germline CDR1 and CDR2: MDHEN and SYDVKM. Trimming removed 3 bases at V and 2 bases at J, with 17 bases between.

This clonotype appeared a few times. For the CDR3, the DNA is TGCGCCAGCAGTGAGTCGGGACCCGTTATCGGGGAGACCCAGTACTTC. Translating gives CASSESGPVIGETQYF. This chain links TRBV10-2 with TRBJ2-5; D may correspond to TRBD1 or TRBD2 (5 bases each). Germline CDR1 reads WSHSY; CDR2 reads SAAADI. This CDR3 is 16 amino acids long. With 0 bases removed from V and 5 bases from J, the gap between germline ends came to 16 bases.

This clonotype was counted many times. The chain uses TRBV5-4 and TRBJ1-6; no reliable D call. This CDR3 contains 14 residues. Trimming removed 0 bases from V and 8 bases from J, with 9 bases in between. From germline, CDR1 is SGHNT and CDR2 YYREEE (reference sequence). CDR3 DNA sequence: TGTGCCAGCAGCTTGGCGGGCGGGGATTCACCCCTCCACTTT. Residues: CASSLAGGDSPLHF.

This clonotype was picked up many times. CDR3: CASSTRFTGELFF. The CDR3 region has the DNA TGTGCCAGTAGTACCCGATTCACCGGGGAGCTGTTTTTT. The chain recombines TRBV19 with TRBJ2-2; D ambiguous. The germline gives CDR1 LNHDA, CDR2 SQIVND (reference sequence). V dropped 4 bases and J dropped 4 bases, with 7 bases sitting between them. The CDR3 has 13 amino acids.

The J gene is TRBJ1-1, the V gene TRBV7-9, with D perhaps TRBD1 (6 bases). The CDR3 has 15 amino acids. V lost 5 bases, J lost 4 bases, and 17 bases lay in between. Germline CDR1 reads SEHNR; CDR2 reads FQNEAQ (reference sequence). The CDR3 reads CASSRSQVGGTEAFF. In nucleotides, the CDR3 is TGTGCCAGCAGCCGCAGCCAGGTAGGGGGCACTGAAGCTTTCTTT. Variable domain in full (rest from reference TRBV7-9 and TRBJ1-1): DTGVSQNPRHKITKRGQNVTFRCDPISEHNRLYWYRQTLGQGPEFLTYFQNEAQLEKSRLLSDRFSAERPKGSFSTLEIQRTEQGDSAMYLCASSRSQVGGTEAFFGQGTRLTVV.

The CDR3 sequence: CASSLEGPLYSYEQYF. The CDR3 nucleotides read TGTGCCAGCAGTTTAGAGGGCCCCCTCTACTCCTACGAGCAGTACTTC. The V gene is TRBV28, the J gene TRBJ2-7; D possibly corresponds to TRBD2 (5 bases). The CDR3 has 16 residues. V lost 2 bases and J lost 0, with 14 bases in between. Germline CDR1 MDHEN, CDR2 SYDVKM.

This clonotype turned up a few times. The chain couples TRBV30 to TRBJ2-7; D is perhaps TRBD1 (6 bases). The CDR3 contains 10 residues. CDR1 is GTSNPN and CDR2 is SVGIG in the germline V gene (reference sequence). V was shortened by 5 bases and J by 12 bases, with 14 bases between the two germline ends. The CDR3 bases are TGTGCCTGGGGGGGCCCTTTACGGTACTTC. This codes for CAWGGPLRYF.

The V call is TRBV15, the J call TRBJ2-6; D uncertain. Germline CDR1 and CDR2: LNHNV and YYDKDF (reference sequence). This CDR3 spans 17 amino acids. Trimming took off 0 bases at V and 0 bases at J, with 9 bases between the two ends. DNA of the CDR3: TGTGCCACCAGCAGAGATCTTTCGAGCTCTGGGGCCAACGTCCTGACTTTC. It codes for CATSRDLSSSGANVLTF.

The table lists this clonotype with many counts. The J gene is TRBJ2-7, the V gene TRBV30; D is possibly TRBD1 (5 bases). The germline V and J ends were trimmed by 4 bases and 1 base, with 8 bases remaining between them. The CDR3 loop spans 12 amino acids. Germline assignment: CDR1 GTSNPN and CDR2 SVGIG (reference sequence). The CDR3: CAWTRTSYEQYF. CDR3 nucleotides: TGTGCCTGGACTAGGACATCCTACGAGCAGTACTTC.

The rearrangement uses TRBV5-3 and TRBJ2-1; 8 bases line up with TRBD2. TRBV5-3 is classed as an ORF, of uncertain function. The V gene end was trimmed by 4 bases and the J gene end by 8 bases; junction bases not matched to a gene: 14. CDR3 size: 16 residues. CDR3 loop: CARSKVGRARGHEQFF. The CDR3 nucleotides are TGTGCCAGAAGCAAAGTCGGGAGGGCCAGGGGACATGAGCAGTTCTTC.

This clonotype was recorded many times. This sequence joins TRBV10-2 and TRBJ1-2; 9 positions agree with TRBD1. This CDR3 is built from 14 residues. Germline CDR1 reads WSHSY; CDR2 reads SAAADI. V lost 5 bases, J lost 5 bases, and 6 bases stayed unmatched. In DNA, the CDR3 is TGCGCCAGCAGTCCCGACAGGGGGGAATATGGCTACACCTTC. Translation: CASSPDRGEYGYTF.

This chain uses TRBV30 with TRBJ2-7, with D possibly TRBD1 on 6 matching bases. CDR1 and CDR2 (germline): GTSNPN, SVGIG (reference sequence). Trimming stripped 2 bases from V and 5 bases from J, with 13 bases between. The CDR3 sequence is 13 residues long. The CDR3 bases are TGTGCCTGGAGTCCCACGGGACAACACGAGCAGTACGTC. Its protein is CAWSPTGQHEQYV.

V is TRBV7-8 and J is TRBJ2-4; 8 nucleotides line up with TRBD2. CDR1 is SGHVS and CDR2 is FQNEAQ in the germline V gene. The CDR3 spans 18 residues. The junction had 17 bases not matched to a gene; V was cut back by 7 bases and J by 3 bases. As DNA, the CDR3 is TGTGCCAGCAACAGCGGGAGCTTTCGGGATATTGACAAAAACATTCAGTACTTC. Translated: CASNSGSFRDIDKNIQYF.

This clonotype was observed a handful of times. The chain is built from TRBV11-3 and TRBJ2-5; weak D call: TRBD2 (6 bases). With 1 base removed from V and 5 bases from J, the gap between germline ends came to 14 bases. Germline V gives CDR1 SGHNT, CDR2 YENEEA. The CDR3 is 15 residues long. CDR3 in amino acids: CASSLGVGGHETQYF. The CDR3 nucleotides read TGTGCCAGCAGCTTAGGGGTAGGAGGGCATGAGACCCAGTACTTC.

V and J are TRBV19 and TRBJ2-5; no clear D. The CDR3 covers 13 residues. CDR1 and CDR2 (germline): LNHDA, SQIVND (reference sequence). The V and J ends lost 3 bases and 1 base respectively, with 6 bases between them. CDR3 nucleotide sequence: TGTGCCAGTAGTATGAACCTCCAAGAGACCCAGTACTTC. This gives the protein CASSMNLQETQYF.

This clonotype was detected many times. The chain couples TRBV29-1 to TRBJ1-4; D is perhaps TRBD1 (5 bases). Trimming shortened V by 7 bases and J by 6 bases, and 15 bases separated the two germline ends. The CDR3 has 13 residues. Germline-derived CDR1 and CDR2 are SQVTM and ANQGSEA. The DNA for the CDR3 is TGCAGCGCTGGCGGGGCGCGATATGAAAAACTGTTTTTT. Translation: CSAGGARYEKLFF.

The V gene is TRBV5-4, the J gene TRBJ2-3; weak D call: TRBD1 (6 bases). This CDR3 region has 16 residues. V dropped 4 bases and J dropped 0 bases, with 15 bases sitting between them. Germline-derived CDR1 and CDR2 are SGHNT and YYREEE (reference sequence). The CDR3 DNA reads TGTGCCAGCAGCCCCGGACAGCAAGTTAGCACAGATACGCAGTATTTT. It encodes CASSPGQQVSTDTQYF.

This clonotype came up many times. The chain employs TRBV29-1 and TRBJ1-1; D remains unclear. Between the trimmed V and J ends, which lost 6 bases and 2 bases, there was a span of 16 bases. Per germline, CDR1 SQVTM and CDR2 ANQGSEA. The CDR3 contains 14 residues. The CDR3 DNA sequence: TGCAGCGTGAAAACGGACGCTCGCAACACTGAAGCTTTCTTT. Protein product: CSVKTDARNTEAFF.

The CDR3 loop reads CASSEAIPLVFTF. DNA of the CDR3: TGTGCCAGCAGTGAAGCCATTCCCCTTGTCTTCACCTTC. The chain joins TRBV6-1 to TRBJ1-2; D is undetermined. Germline CDR1 reads MNHNS; CDR2 reads SASEGT. The CDR3 is 13 amino acids. Trimming shortened V by 0 bases and J by 13 bases, and 15 bases separated the two germline ends.

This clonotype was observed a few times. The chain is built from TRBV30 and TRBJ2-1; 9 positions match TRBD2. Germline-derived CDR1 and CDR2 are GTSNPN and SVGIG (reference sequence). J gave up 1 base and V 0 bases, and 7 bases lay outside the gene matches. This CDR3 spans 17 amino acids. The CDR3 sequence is CAWSVLAGRRSYNEQFF. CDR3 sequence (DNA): TGTGCCTGGAGTGTTCTAGCGGGGCGACGGTCCTACAATGAGCAGTTCTTC.

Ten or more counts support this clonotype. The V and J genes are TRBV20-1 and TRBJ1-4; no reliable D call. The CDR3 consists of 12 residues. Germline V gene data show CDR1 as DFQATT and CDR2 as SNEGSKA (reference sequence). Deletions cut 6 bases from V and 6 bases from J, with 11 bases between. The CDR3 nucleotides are TGCAGTGCCCGAAAGGGAGATGAAAAACTGTTTTTT. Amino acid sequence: CSARKGDEKLFF.

The CDR3 region has the DNA TGTGCCAGCAGCCAAGATTTAGTGGTAGACACCGGGGAGCTGTTTTTT. Amino acid sequence: CASSQDLVVDTGELFF. The rearrangement links TRBV3-1 to TRBJ2-2; D is uncertain. The germline V and J ends were trimmed by 0 bases and 3 bases, with 11 bases remaining between them. This CDR3 has 16 amino acids. Per germline, CDR1 LGHDT and CDR2 YNNKEL (reference sequence).

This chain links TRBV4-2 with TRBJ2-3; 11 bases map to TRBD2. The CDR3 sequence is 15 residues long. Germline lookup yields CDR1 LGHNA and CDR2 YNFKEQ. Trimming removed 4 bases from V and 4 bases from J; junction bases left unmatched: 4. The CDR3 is CASSRTSGSPDTQYF. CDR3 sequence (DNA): TGTGCCAGCAGCCGCACTAGCGGGAGTCCAGATACGCAGTATTTT.

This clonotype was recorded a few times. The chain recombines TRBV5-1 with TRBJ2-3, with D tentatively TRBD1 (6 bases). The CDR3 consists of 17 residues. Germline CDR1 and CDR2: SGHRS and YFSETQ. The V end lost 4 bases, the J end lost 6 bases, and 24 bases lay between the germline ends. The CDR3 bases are TGCGCCAGCAGCGATCAAACCGCCCGGGTGGGGGCGGATACGCAGTATTTT. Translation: CASSDQTARVGADTQYF.